Below, 5 T cell receptor beta chains from the same sample are listed, as sequenced in a study of molecular identifiers for immune sequencing clone quantification (dated by TCRdb to 2016 to 2019). Libraries were constructed by PCR. Instrument used: Illumina HiSeq 4000. TCRdb applied fastp at Q25 and MiXCR to the public reads, then kept only in-frame beta chains. Rows merge per CDR3 protein into single entries with the most common DNA and genes. For this sample there are over 600,000 distinct CDR3 sequences; roughly 21% appear just once. Jointly, the top ten make up around 0.86% of the sample. Sequenced input: naive CD8+ T cells from blood, with Jurkat cell RNA spiked in. This specimen's cell subset or site label, interpreted: FACS-sorted CD8+CD4-CCR7+CD45RA+ naive T cells. These TCRs come from a human donor in good health. Some libraries in this study had Jurkat cell RNA spiked in.

About this clonotype: A clone one base away is much larger, so this may be a read error. Written as DNA, the CDR3 is TGTGCCAGCAGCATGGGGACCTACTACGAGCAGTACTTC. Translation gives CASSMGTYYEQYF. The chain uses TRBV13 and TRBJ2-7, with D perhaps assigned TRBD1 or TRBD2 (5 bases each). This CDR3 comprises 13 residues. Trimming cost V 5 bases and J 3 bases, with 11 bases left between them. CDR1 is PRHDT and CDR2 is FYEKMQ in the germline V gene (reference sequence).

This clonotype was found many times. The chain employs TRBV7-9 and TRBJ2-5; no clear D gene. The V end lost 5 bases, the J end lost 1 base, and 14 bases lay between the germline ends. The CDR3 extends over 15 amino acids. Germline V gene data show CDR1 as SEHNR and CDR2 as FQNEAQ (reference sequence). The DNA for the CDR3 is TGTGCCAGCAGCGCCCCACCTACGACCCAAGAGACCCAGTACTTC. Translating it yields CASSAPPTTQETQYF. The full variable domain, with the rest looked up from reference TRBV7-9 and TRBJ2-5, is DTGVSQNPRHKITKRGQNVTFRCDPISEHNRLYWYRQTLGQGPEFLTYFQNEAQLEKSRLLSDRFSAERPKGSFSTLEIQRTEQGDSAMYLCASSAPPTTQETQYFGPGTRLLVL.

Comment on this clonotype: Possible read error: a much larger clone is one base away. This chain uses TRBV28 with TRBJ1-3; 9 nucleotides line up with TRBD1. The CDR3 is made up of 14 amino acids. CDR1 MDHEN and CDR2 SYDVKM come from the germline V gene. The CDR3 DNA sequence: TGTGCCAGCAGTTTAACGGACAGGGGAAACACCATACATTTT. It codes for CASSLTDRGNTIHF. The full variable domain, with the rest looked up from reference TRBV28 and TRBJ1-3, is DVKVTQSSRYLVKRTGEKVFLECVQDMDHENMFWYRQDPGLGLRLIYFSYDVKMKEKGDIPEGYSVSREKKERFSLILESASTNQTSMYLCASSLTDRGNTIHFGEGSWLTVV.

Many counts were recorded for this clonotype. The J gene is TRBJ2-7, the V gene TRBV6-5; D possibly matches TRBD1 or TRBD2 (6 bases each). Trimming removed 7 bases at V and 0 bases at J, with 13 bases between. Germline V gives CDR1 MNHEY, CDR2 SVGAGI. The CDR3 has 14 amino acids. The CDR3 DNA follows: TGTGCCAGCACTTATAGGGGGGACTCCTACGAGCAGTACTTC. Residues: CASTYRGDSYEQYF.

This clonotype was picked up many times. The rearrangement joins TRBV11-2 to TRBJ2-3; 7 bases map to TRBD2. The CDR3 runs to 15 residues. Trimming at V came to 4 bases and at J to 2 bases, leaving 6 bases not matched to a gene. Germline CDR1 and CDR2: SGHAT and FQNNGV. CDR3 amino acids: CASSWGWDYTDTQYF. CDR3 sequence (DNA): TGTGCCAGCAGCTGGGGCTGGGACTACACAGATACGCAGTATTTT.